One sample yielded the 8 T cell receptor beta chains listed below, sequenced in a study of blood T cell repertoires in COVID-19 (TCRdb year 2020). Library creation used the immunoSEQ multiplex PCR assay. TCRdb re-hosts the immuneACCESS table, in-frame sequences only. Its copies lack some clones; in the studies checked, an unresolved V gene accounts for under half of them, and the cause for the rest is not known. The sample table lists approximately 390,000 clones, approximately 86% of them with a count of one. The ten largest clones capture more than 2% of the sample. Source material: PBMCs or T cells enriched from blood (not recorded which). Source of these receptors: a woman in her thirties or forties with acute COVID-19.

CDR3 coding DNA: TGTGCCAGCTCACCGCAAGGACTAGGCAATGAGCAGTTCTTC. It translates to CASSPQGLGNEQFF. This chain links TRBV18 with TRBJ2-1, with 7 bases aligning to TRBD2. The CDR3 is 14 amino acids. The trim removed 3 bases at V and 6 bases at J, leaving 5 bases unmatched. Germline loops: CDR1 KGHSH, CDR2 LQKENI.

This chain links TRBV24-1 with TRBJ2-3; D possibly corresponds to TRBD1 (6 bases). Germline V CDR1 and CDR2: KGHDR, SFDVKD. V lost 5 bases and J lost 4, with 15 bases in between. This CDR3 spans 15 amino acids. CDR3 sequence reads: CATSARQGQSDTQYF. CDR3 nucleotides: TGTGCCACCAGTGCCCGGCAGGGACAATCAGATACGCAGTATTTT.

CDR3 protein: CASSIGKRGPTYEQYF. CDR3 coding DNA: TGTGCCAGTAGTATCGGGAAGCGGGGGCCTACCTACGAGCAGTACTTC. This rearrangement joins TRBV19 to TRBJ2-7; 8 positions match TRBD2. V dropped 3 bases and J dropped 2; count of bases not matched to a gene: 9. Germline CDR1 reads LNHDA; CDR2 reads SQIVND (reference sequence). This CDR3 region has 16 residues.

V is TRBV18 and J is TRBJ2-3; no definite D call. CDR3 length: 16 residues. Deletions cut 2 bases from V and 0 bases from J, with 12 bases between. CDR1 and CDR2 from the germline V gene are KGHSH and LQKENI. The CDR3 reads CASSPRALSSTDTQYF. CDR3 DNA sequence: TGTGCCAGCTCACCAAGAGCACTCTCTAGCACAGATACGCAGTATTTT.

A few counts support this clone. J is TRBJ2-1 and V is TRBV9, with TRBD1 identical over 7 bases. Per the germline V gene, CDR1 is SGDLS and CDR2 is YYNGEE. The V gene end was trimmed by 5 bases and the J gene end by 5 bases; junction bases not matched to a gene: 7. The CDR3 has 14 amino acids. In DNA form, the CDR3 reads TGTGCCAGCAGGGAATCAGGGACAGACAATGAGCAGTTCTTC. This sequence encodes CASRESGTDNEQFF.

The chain employs TRBV30 and TRBJ1-2; D not certain. The germline V gene has CDR1 GTSNPN and CDR2 SVGIG (reference sequence). The CDR3 is 11 residues long. Trimming shortened V by 4 bases and J by 8 bases, and 11 bases separated the two germline ends. CDR3 in DNA: TGTGCCTGGAAGGTACCGCGGGGCTACACCTTC. Translating gives CAWKVPRGYTF.

The genes are TRBV4-2 and TRBJ2-5, with 11 bases lining up with TRBD2. With 0 bases clipped from V and 0 bases from J, the junction kept 12 bases outside the gene matches. CDR1 and CDR2 from the germline V gene are LGHNA and YNFKEQ. CDR3 length: 20 residues. The CDR3 protein is CASSQDGGASGGLYQETQYF. The CDR3 DNA reads TGTGCCAGCAGCCAAGATGGCGGGGCTAGCGGGGGGTTGTACCAAGAGACCCAGTACTTC.

The chain uses TRBV5-4 and TRBJ2-5, with D tentatively TRBD1 (6 bases). The CDR3 length is 15 residues. V was clipped by 2 bases and J by 5 bases, with 16 bases between them. CDR1 is SGHNT and CDR2 is YYREEE in the germline V gene (reference sequence). The chain's CDR3 is CASSFTSDSRETQYF. The CDR3 DNA sequence: TGTGCCAGCAGCTTTACGTCGGACAGTAGGGAGACCCAGTACTTC.